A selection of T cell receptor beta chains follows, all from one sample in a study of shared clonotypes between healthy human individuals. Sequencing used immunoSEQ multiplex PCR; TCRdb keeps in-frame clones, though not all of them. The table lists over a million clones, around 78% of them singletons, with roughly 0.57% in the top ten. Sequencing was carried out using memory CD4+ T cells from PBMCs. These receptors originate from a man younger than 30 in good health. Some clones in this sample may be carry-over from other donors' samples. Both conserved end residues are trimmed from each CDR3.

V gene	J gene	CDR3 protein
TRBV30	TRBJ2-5	AWSPTLRFATGEIRETQY
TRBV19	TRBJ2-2	ASRGSNTGELF
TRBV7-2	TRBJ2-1	ASSLRGSSSYNEQF
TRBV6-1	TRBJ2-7	ASSVTGGYEQY
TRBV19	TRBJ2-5	ASSGSQETQY
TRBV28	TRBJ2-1	ASSFPDEREQF
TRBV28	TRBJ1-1	ASATGGTEAF
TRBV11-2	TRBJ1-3	ASSLARGGPWGNTIY
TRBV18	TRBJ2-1	ASSLRLAGDIDEQF
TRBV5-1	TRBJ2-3	ASSLDGVGADTQY
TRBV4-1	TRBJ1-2	ASSQESFGGRGLNYGYT
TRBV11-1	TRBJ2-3	ASSFQQGRIDTQY
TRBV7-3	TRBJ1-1	ASSLSERGLGTEAF